This T cell receptor beta chain comes out of a study of cytomegalovirus exposure and HLA in healthy donors. Comments on this clone: Its antigen is unidentified.

A multiplex PCR was run with 60 Vbeta primers and 13 Jbeta primers. Data came from immunoSEQ multiplex PCR; TCRdb stores just in-frame clones and leaves some out. The data contain under 200,000 clones, around 85% of them seen just once; the ten biggest clones take up about 2.2%. V shed 5 bases and J 5 bases; nucleotides not matched to a gene: 10. The germline gives CDR1 SEHNR, CDR2 FQNEAQ (reference sequence). The CDR3 sequence is 15 residues long. Study-wide points: Being productive about 87% or about 30% of the time was typical of most TCR beta V segments in an earlier analysis.

This receptor was taken from a woman between 45 and 60 years old in good health and CMV-seronegative. The V and J genes are TRBV7-9 and TRBJ1-2; 8 nucleotides line up with TRBD1. Sequencing was done on a sample of PBMCs. The CDR3 is CASSPRTGLGYGYTF. The DNA of the CDR3 is TGTGCCAGCAGCCCAAGGACAGGGTTGGGGTATGGCTACACCTTC.